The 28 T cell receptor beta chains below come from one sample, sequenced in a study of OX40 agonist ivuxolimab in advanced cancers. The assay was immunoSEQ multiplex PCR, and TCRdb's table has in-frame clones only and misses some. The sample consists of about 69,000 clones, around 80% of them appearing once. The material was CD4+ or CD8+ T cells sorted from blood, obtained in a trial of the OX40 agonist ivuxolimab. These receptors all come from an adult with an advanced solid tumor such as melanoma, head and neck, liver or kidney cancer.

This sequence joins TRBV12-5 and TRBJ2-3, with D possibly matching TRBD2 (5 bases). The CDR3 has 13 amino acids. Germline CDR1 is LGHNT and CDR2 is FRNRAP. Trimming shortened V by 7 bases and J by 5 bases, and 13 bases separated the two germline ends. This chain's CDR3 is CASARGRGDTQYF. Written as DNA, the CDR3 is TGTGCTAGTGCCCGGGGTCGGGGAGATACGCAGTATTTT.

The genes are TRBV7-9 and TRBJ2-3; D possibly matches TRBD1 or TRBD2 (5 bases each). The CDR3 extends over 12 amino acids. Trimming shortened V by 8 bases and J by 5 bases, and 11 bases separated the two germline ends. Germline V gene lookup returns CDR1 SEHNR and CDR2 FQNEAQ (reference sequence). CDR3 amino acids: CASGRGGDTQYF. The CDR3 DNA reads TGTGCCAGCGGCCGGGGCGGAGATACGCAGTATTTT.

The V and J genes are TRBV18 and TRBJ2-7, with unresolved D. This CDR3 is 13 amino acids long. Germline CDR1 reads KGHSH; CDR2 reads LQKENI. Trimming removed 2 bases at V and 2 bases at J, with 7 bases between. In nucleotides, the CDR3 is TGTGCCAGCTCACCATCACGGACCTACGAGCAGTACTTC. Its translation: CASSPSRTYEQYF. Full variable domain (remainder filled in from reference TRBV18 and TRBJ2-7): NAGVMQNPRHLVRRRGQEARLRCSPMKGHSHVYWYRQLPEEGLKFMVYLQKENIIDESGMPKERFSAEFPKEGPSILRIQQVVRGDSAAYFCASSPSRTYEQYFGPGTRLTVT.

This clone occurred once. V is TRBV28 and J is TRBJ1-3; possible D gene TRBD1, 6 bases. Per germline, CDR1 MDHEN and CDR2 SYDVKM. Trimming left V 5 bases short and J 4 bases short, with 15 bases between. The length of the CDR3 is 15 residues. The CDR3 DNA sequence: TGTGCCAGCAGTCCGCCCGGGGACATGGGAAACACCATATATTTT. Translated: CASSPPGDMGNTIYF.

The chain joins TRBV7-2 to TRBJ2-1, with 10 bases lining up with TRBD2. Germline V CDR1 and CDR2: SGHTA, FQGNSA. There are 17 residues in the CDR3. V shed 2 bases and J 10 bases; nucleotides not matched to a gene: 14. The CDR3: CASSLLAGVPSPGEQFF. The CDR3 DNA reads TGTGCCAGCAGCTTACTAGCGGGAGTCCCCTCACCAGGGGAGCAGTTCTTC. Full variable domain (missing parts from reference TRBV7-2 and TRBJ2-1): GAGVSQSPSNKVTEKGKDVELRCDPISGHTALYWYRQSLGQGLEFLIYFQGNSAPDKSGLPSDRFSAERTGGSVSTLTIQRTQQEDSAVYLCASSLLAGVPSPGEQFFGPGTRLTVL.

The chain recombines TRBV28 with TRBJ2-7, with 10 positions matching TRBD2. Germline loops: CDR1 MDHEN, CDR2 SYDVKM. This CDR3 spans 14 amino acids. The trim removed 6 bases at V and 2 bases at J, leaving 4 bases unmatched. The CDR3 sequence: CASSQLAGPYEQYF. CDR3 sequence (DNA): TGTGCCAGCAGCCAACTAGCGGGACCCTACGAGCAGTACTTC.

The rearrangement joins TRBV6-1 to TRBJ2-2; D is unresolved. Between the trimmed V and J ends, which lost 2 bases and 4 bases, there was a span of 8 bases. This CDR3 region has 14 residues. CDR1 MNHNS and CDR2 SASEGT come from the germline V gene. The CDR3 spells CASSERSGTGELFF. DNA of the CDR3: TGTGCCAGCAGTGAACGGTCGGGCACCGGGGAGCTGTTTTTT.

The CDR3: CASSFTASSYEQYF. The CDR3 nucleotides are TGTGCCAGCAGTTTCACGGCCTCCTCCTACGAGCAGTACTTC. The chain uses TRBV27 and TRBJ2-7, with unresolved D. Trimming removed 3 bases at V and 0 bases at J, with 9 bases between. CDR1 MNHEY and CDR2 SMNVEV come from the germline V gene (reference sequence). This CDR3 has 14 residues.

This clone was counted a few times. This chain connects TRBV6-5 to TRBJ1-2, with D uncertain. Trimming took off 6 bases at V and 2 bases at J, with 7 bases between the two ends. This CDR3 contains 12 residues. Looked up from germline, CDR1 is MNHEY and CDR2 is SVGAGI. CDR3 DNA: TGTGCCAGCAGCGCAAGGAACTATGGCTACACCTTC. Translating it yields CASSARNYGYTF.

CDR3: CASSFGTKGNTEAFF. The CDR3 DNA reads TGTGCCAGCAGCTTCGGGACAAAGGGAAACACTGAAGCTTTCTTT. This chain uses TRBV11-2 with TRBJ1-1; D is possibly TRBD1 (6 bases). The CDR3 runs 15 residues. Per germline, CDR1 SGHAT and CDR2 FQNNGV. The ends were cut back, 3 bases at V and 2 bases at J, with 13 bases in the middle.

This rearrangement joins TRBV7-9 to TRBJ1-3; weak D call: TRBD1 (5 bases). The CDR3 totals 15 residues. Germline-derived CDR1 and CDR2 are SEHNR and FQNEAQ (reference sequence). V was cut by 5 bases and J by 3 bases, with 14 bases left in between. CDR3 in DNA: TGTGCCAGCAGCCCCAGAGGTAGGGGTGGAAACACCATATATTTT. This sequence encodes CASSPRGRGGNTIYF.

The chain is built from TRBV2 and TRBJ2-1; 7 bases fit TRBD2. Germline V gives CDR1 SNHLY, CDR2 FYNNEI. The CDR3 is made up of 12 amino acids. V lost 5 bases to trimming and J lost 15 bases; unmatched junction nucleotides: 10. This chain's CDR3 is CASSTTSDGRFF. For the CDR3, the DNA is TGTGCCAGCAGTACTACTAGCGACGGGAGGTTCTTC.

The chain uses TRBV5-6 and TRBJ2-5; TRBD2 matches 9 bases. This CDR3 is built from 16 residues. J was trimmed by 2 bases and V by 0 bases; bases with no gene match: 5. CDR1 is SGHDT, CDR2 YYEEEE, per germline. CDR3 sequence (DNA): TGTGCCAGCAGCTTGGGGCCTAGCGGGACGCAAGAGACCCAGTACTTC. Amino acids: CASSLGPSGTQETQYF.

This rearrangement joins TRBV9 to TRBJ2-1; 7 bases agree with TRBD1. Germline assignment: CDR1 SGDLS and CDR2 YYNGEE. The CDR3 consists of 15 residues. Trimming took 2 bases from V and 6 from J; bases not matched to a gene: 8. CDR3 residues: CASSVIDRATNEQFF. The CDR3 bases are TGTGCCAGCAGCGTGATCGACAGGGCTACCAATGAGCAGTTCTTC.

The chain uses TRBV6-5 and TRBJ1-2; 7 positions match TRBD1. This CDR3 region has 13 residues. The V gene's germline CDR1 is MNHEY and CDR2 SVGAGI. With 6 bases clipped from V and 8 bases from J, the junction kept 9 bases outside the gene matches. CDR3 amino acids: CASRSDRAGGYTF. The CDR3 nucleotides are TGTGCCAGCAGGTCAGACAGGGCTGGCGGCTACACCTTC.

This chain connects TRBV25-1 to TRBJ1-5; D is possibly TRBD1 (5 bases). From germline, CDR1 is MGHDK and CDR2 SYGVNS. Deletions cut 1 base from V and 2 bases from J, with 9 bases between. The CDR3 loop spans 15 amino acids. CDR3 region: CASSEFGGGNQPQHF. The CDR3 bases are TGTGCCAGCAGTGAATTTGGGGGAGGCAATCAGCCCCAGCATTTT.

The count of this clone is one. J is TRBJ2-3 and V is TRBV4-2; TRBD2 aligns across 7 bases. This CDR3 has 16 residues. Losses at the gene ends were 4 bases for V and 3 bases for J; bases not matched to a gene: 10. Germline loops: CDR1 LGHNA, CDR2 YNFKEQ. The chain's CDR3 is CASSPGGAGETDTQYF. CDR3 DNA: TGTGCCAGCAGCCCCGGCGGTGCGGGGGAAACAGATACGCAGTATTTT.

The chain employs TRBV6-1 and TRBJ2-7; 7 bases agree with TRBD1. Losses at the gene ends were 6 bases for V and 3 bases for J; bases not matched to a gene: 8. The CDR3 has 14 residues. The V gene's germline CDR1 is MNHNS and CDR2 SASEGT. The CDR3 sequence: CASRENRGDYEQYF. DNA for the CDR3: TGTGCCAGCAGAGAGAACAGGGGAGACTACGAGCAGTACTTC.

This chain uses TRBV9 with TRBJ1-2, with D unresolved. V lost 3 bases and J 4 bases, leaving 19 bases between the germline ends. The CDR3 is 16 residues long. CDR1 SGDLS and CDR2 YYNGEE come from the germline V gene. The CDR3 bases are TGTGCCAGCAGCGCCTCACTGAATCTTGCTTCCTATGGCTACACCTTC. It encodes CASSASLNLASYGYTF.

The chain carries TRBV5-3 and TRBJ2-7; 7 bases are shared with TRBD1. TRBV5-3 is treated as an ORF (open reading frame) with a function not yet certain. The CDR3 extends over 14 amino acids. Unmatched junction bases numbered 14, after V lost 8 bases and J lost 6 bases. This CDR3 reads CASRQGSFRSEQYF. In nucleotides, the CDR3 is TGTGCCAGTCGACAGGGATCTTTTCGCAGCGAGCAGTACTTC.

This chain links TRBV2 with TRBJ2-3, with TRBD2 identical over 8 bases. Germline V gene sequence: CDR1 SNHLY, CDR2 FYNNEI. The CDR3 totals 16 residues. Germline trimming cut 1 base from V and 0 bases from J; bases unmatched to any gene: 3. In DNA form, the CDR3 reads TGTGCCAGCAGTGAAGAGTTAGCGGGAAGCACAGATACGCAGTATTTT. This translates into CASSEELAGSTDTQYF.

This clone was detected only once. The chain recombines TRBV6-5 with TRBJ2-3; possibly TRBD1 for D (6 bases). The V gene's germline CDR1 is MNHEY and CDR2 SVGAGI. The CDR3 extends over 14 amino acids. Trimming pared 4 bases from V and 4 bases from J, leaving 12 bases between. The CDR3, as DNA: TGTGCCAGCAGTTCACAGGGTCAAGCAGATACGCAGTATTTT. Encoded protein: CASSSQGQADTQYF.

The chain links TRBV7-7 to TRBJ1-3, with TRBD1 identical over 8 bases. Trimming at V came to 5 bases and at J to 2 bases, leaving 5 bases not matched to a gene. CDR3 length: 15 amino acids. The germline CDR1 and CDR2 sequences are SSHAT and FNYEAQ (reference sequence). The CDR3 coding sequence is TGTGCCAGCAGCCCCGGACAGGGTACTGGAAACACCATATATTTT. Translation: CASSPGQGTGNTIYF.

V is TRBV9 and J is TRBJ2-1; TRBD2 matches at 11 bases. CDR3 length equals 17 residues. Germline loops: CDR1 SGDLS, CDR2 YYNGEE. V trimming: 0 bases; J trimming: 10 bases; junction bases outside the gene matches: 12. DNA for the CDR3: TGTGCCAGCAGCGTAGAGGGGGGGACTAGCGGCCGAAAGGAGCAGTTCTTC. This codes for CASSVEGGTSGRKEQFF.

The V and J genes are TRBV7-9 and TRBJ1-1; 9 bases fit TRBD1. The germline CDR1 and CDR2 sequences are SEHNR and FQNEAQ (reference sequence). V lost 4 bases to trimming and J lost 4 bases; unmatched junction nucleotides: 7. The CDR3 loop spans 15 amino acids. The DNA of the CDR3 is TGTGCCAGCAGCTCCAACAGGGGGCGCTCCACTGAAGCTTTCTTT. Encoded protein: CASSSNRGRSTEAFF. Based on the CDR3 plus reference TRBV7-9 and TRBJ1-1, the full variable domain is DTGVSQNPRHKITKRGQNVTFRCDPISEHNRLYWYRQTLGQGPEFLTYFQNEAQLEKSRLLSDRFSAERPKGSFSTLEIQRTEQGDSAMYLCASSSNRGRSTEAFFGQGTRLTVV.

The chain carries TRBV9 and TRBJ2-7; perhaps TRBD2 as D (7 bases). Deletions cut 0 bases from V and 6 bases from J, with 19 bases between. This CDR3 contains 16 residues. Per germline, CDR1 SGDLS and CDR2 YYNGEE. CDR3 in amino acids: CASSVDGGLFASEQYF. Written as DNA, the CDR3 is TGTGCCAGCAGCGTAGACGGGGGGCTCTTCGCCAGCGAGCAGTACTTC.

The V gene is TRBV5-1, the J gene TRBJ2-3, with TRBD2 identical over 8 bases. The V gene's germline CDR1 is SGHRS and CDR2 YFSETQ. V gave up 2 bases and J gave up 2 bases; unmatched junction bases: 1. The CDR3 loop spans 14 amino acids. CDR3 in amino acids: CASSFSGATDTQYF. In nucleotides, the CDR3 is TGCGCCAGCAGCTTTAGCGGGGCCACAGATACGCAGTATTTT.

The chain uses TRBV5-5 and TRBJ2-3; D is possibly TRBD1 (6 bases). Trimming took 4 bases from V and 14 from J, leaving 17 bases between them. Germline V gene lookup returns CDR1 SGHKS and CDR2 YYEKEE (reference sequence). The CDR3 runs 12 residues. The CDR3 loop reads CASSLGTSWGYF. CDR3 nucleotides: TGTGCCAGCAGCCTCGGGACATCCTGGGGGTATTTT.